These 14 T cell receptor beta chains were all obtained from the same sample, sequenced in a study of shared clonotypes between healthy human individuals. Only in-frame clones appear in the TCRdb table, and some are missing; sequencing was by immunoSEQ multiplex PCR. Here the sample spans a few million clones, just over 90% being singletons. The sequencing sample was made of naive CD4+ T cells sorted from blood. Indicated subset: CD45RA+ positively selected. The receptors derive from a man between 18 and 29 years old in good health.

The chain links TRBV21-1 to TRBJ1-1. TRBV21-1 is an annotated pseudogene. CDR3 size: 13 residues. The CDR3 region is CASSLNPNTEAFF. CDR3 DNA sequence: TGTGCCAGCAGCCTCAATCCTAACACTGAAGCTTTCTTT.

This clone has a single count. This chain links TRBV28 with TRBJ2-6; D unclear. V lost 5 bases and J lost 0, with 8 bases in between. CDR1 MDHEN and CDR2 SYDVKM come from the germline V gene. The CDR3 totals 15 residues. In nucleotides, the CDR3 is TGTGCCAGCAGTACCGGCTCCTCTGGGGCCAACGTCCTGACTTTC. Translating it yields CASSTGSSGANVLTF.

The chain combines TRBV18 with TRBJ1-5; D unclear. The ends were cut back, 3 bases at V and 4 bases at J, with 13 bases in the middle. This CDR3 comprises 15 residues. CDR1 KGHSH and CDR2 LQKENI come from the germline V gene. CDR3 in DNA: TGTGCCAGCTCACCCGGGCCGCTTCCTAATCAGCCCCAGCATTTT. The encoded protein is CASSPGPLPNQPQHF.

V gene TRBV6-4 combines with J gene TRBJ1-2; possible D gene TRBD1, 5 bases. Trimming stripped 0 bases from V and 5 bases from J, with 10 bases between. Germline lookup yields CDR1 MRHNA and CDR2 SNTAGT. The CDR3 totals 14 residues. The CDR3 loop is CASSDSRQGYGYTF. CDR3 in DNA: TGTGCCAGCAGTGACTCGAGGCAGGGATATGGCTACACCTTC.

Comment on this clone: Other DNA sequences of this sample code for an identical CDR3. The chain is built from TRBV7-2 and TRBJ2-5; D gene ambiguous. The V gene's germline CDR1 is SGHTA and CDR2 FQGNSA. Trimming removed 1 base at V and 4 bases at J, with 7 bases between. The CDR3 is 13 amino acids. The CDR3 nucleotides read TGTGCCAGCAGCTTAGGGCAGCGAGAGACCCAGTACTTC. Translated: CASSLGQRETQYF.

The J gene is TRBJ1-6, the V gene TRBV5-1; 8 positions match TRBD1. The CDR3 spans 16 residues. CDR1 and CDR2 from the germline V gene are SGHRS and YFSETQ. Trimming took 4 bases from V and 2 from J; bases not matched to a gene: 5. In DNA, the CDR3 is TGCGCCAGCAGCCGGACAGGGCTAACCTATAATTCACCCCTCCACTTT. Residues: CASSRTGLTYNSPLHF.

The CDR3 DNA follows: TGCGCCAGCAGTGAGTCGACCCGGGGGCGCGGGTTCAACAATGAGCAGTTCTTC. Residues: CASSESTRGRGFNNEQFF. The chain uses TRBV10-1 and TRBJ2-1; the D call may be TRBD1 or TRBD2 (6 bases each). V lost 0 bases and J 5 bases, leaving 20 bases between the germline ends. This CDR3 is built from 18 residues. The V gene's germline CDR1 is WNHNN and CDR2 SYGVQD (reference sequence).

The chain combines TRBV9 with TRBJ2-7, with 7 bases that match TRBD1. Losses at the gene ends were 0 bases for V and 7 bases for J; bases not matched to a gene: 10. The CDR3 covers 15 residues. Looked up from germline, CDR1 is SGDLS and CDR2 is YYNGEE. In DNA form, the CDR3 reads TGTGCCAGCAGCGTAGACCCAGGGGGAAATCGAGAGCAGTACTTC. It encodes CASSVDPGGNREQYF.

This clone was seen a handful of times. The same CDR3 is also encoded by other DNA sequences in this sample. This chain joins TRBV19 and TRBJ1-5, with a possible D match to TRBD1 (5 bases). In germline, CDR1 is LNHDA, CDR2 SQIVND (reference sequence). V shed 2 bases and J shed 2 bases, with 13 bases lying between them. CDR3 length: 16 residues. Here the CDR3 DNA reads TGTGCCAGTAGTATAAGGTCCGGGGGAGGCAATCAGCCCCAGCATTTT. This sequence encodes CASSIRSGGGNQPQHF.

V and J are TRBV19 and TRBJ1-5, with 7 bases lining up with TRBD1. This CDR3 has 14 amino acids. With 7 bases clipped from V and 11 bases from J, the junction kept 14 bases outside the gene matches. Looked up from germline, CDR1 is LNHDA and CDR2 is SQIVND (reference sequence). The CDR3 nucleotides read TGTGCCAGTAACCCTGAGACAGGGTTTACGTCCCAGCATTTT. Protein sequence: CASNPETGFTSQHF.

This clone was observed a single time. The rearrangement links TRBV4-1 to TRBJ2-1, with D hard to call. There are 14 residues in the CDR3. V lost 2 bases and J 15 bases, leaving 20 bases between the germline ends. Germline V gene sequence: CDR1 MGHRA, CDR2 YSYEKL. The CDR3 is CASSQILAAYRRFF. The CDR3 DNA reads TGCGCCAGCAGCCAAATACTCGCCGCTTATCGACGGTTCTTC.

The count of this clone is one. Written as DNA, the CDR3 is TGTGCCATCAGTGAGTCTTTACTAGCGGGACCCGCGGAGACCCAGTACTTC. Amino acid sequence: CAISESLLAGPAETQYF. This sequence joins TRBV10-3 and TRBJ2-5; 10 nucleotides line up with TRBD2. The CDR3 has 17 residues. J lost 5 bases, V lost 0 bases, and 9 bases had no gene match. Germline CDR1 is ENHRY and CDR2 is SYGVKD.

The V and J genes are TRBV6-5 and TRBJ1-4; D remains ambiguous. The CDR3 consists of 15 residues. CDR1 MNHEY and CDR2 SVGAGI come from the germline V gene. V was cut by 2 bases and J by 0 bases, with 7 bases left in between. CDR3 amino acids: CASSYGVATNEKLFF. CDR3 DNA sequence: TGTGCCAGCAGTTACGGGGTAGCAACTAATGAAAAACTGTTTTTT.

The chain has TRBV30 and TRBJ2-2; TRBD1 matches 7 bases. J was trimmed by 5 bases and V by 3 bases; bases with no gene match: 3. Per the germline V gene, CDR1 is GTSNPN and CDR2 is SVGIG (reference sequence). This CDR3 is built from 13 residues. CDR3 coding DNA: TGTGCCTGGAGGTTACAGGGGACCGGGGAGCTGTTTTTT. Translated, it gives CAWRLQGTGELFF.